This T cell receptor (beta chain) is drawn from a study of blood T cell repertoires in COVID-19. Germline loops: CDR1 MNHNS, CDR2 SASEGT. This CDR3 is built from 16 residues. V was clipped by 2 bases and J by 6 bases, with 19 bases between them. Sequencing used immunoSEQ multiplex PCR; TCRdb keeps in-frame clones, though not all of them. This sample yields around 170,000 clones, of which around 80% are seen a single time; over 9.5% belongs to the top ten. The receptor comes from a woman of 80 years or more with COVID-19, enrolled during active disease. The V and J genes are TRBV6-1 and TRBJ1-2, with D possibly TRBD1 on 6 matching bases. Specimen: peripheral blood. This CDR3 reads CASSEIGGGNLDGYTF. CDR3 bases: TGTGCCAGCAGTGAAATCGGGGGGGGCAACCTCGATGGCTACACCTTC.